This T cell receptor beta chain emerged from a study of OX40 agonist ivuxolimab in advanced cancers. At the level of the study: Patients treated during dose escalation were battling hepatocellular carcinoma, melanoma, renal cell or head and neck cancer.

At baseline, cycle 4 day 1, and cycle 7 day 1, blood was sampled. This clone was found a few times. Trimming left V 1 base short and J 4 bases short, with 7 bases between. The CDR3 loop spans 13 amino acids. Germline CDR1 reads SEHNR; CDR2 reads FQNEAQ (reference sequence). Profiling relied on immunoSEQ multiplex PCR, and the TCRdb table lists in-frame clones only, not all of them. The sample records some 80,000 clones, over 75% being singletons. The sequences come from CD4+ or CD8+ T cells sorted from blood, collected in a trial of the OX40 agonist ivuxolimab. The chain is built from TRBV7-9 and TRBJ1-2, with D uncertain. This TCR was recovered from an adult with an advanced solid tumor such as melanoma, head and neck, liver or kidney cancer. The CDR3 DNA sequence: TGTGCCAGCAGCTTAGACGGGTCCTATGGCTACACCTTC. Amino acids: CASSLDGSYGYTF.